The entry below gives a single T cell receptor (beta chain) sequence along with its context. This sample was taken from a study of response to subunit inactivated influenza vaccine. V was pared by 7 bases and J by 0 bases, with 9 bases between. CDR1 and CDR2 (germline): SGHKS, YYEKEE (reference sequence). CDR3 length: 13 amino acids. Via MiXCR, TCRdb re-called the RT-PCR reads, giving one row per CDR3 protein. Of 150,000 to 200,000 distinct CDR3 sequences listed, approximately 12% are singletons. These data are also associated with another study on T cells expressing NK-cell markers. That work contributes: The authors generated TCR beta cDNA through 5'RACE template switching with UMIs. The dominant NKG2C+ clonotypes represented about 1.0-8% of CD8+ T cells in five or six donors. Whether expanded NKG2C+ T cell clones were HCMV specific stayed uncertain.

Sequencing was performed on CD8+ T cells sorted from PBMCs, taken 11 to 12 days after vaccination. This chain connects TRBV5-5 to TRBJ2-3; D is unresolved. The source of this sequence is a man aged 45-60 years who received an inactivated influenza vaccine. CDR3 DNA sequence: TGTGCCAGCGGTTCGTATAGCACAGATACGCAGTATTTT. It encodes CASGSYSTDTQYF.